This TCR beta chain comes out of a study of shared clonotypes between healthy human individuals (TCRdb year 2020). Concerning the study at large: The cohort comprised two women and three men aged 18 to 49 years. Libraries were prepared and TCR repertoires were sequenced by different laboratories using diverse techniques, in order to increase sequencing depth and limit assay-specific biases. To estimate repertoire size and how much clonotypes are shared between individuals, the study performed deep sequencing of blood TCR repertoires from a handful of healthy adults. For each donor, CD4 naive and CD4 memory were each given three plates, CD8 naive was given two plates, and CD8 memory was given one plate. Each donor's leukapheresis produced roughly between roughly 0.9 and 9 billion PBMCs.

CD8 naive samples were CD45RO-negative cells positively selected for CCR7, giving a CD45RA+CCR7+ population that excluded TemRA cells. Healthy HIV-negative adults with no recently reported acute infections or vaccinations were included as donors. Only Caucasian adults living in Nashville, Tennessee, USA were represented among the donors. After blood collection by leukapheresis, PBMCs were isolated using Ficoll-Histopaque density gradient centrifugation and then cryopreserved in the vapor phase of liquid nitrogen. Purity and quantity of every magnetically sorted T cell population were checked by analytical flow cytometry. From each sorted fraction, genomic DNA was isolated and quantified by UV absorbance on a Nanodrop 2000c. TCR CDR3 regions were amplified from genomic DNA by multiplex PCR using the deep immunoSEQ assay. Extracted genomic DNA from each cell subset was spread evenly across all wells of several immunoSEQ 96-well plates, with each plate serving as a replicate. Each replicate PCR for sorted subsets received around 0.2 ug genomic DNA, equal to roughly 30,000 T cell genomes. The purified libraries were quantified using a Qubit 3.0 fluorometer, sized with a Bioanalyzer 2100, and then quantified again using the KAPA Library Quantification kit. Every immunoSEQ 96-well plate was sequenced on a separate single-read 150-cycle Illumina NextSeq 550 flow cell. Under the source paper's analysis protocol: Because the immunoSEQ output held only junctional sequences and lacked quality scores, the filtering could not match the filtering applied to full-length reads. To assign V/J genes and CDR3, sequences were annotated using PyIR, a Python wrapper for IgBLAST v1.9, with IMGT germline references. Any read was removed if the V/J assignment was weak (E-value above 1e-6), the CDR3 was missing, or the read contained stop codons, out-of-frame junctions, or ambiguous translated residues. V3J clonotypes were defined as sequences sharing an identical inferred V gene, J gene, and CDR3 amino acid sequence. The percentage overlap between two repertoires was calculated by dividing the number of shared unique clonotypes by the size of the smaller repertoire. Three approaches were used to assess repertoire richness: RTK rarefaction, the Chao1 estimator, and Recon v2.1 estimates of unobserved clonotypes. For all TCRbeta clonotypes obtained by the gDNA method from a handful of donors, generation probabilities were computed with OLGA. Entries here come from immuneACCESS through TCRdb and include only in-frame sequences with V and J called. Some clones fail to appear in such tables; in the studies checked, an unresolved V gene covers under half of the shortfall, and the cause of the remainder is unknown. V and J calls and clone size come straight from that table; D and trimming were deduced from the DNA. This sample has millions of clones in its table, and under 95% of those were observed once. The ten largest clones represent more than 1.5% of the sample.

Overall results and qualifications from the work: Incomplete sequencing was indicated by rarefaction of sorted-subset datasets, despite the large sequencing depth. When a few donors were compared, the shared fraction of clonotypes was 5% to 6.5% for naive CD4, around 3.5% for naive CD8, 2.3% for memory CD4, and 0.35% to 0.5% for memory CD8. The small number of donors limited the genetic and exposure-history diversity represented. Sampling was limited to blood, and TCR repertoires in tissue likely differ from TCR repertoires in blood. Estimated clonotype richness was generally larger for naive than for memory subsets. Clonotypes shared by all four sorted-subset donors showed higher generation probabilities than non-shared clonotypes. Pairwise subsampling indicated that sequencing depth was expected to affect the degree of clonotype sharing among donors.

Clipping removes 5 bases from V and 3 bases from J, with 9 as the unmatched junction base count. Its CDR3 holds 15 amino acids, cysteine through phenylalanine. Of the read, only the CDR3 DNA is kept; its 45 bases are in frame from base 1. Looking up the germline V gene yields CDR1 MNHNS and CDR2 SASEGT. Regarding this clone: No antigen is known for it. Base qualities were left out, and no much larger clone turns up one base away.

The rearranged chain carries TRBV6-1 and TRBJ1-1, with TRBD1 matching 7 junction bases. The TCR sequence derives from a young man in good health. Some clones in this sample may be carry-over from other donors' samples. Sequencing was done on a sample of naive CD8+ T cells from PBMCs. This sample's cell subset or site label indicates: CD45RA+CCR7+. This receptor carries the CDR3 CASSPSTGPDTEAFF. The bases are TGTGCCAGCAGTCCTTCGACAGGGCCGGACACTGAAGCTTTCTTT.